The 22 T cell receptor beta chains given below trace back to one sample, sequenced in a study of CD8+ T cells in alopecia areata. The authors extracted RNA and reverse transcribed it into cDNA as the sequencing template. Repertoires were generated with immunoSEQ multiplex PCR, while TCRdb's copy carries only in-frame clones and drops some. The sample includes roughly 180,000 clones, roughly 46% of them seen just once. The treatment is: oral pan-JAK inhibitor, 5-10 mg twice daily. Sequencing was performed on CD8+ T cells sorted from blood, taken around week 54, from a patient treated with tofacitinib. These receptors were taken from a human donor with alopecia areata.

J is TRBJ2-7 and V is TRBV6-5, with a possible D match to TRBD1 (6 bases). The CDR3 runs 13 residues. V gave up 6 bases and J gave up 2 bases, with 11 bases separating them. Germline V gene data show CDR1 as MNHEY and CDR2 as SVGAGI. CDR3 sequence: CASRLDRAYEQYF. CDR3 sequence (DNA): TGTGCCAGCAGATTGGACAGAGCCTACGAGCAGTACTTC.

The CDR3 DNA reads TGTGCCAGCAGCGCAACAGGGTACCCCACCGGGGAGCTGTTTTTT. Translating it yields CASSATGYPTGELFF. The J gene is TRBJ2-2, the V gene TRBV27; weak D call: TRBD1 (6 bases). Per germline, CDR1 MNHEY and CDR2 SMNVEV (reference sequence). This CDR3 contains 15 residues. Between the trimmed V and J ends, which lost 6 bases and 4 bases, there was a span of 15 bases.

This clone was seen just once. The V gene is TRBV5-1, the J gene TRBJ1-5; the match to TRBD1 covers 7 bases. Losses at the gene ends were 4 bases for V and 4 bases for J; bases not matched to a gene: 5. The CDR3 loop spans 14 amino acids. Germline CDR1 SGHRS, CDR2 YFSETQ. The CDR3 reads CASSLGQPNQPQHF. CDR3 nucleotides: TGCGCCAGCAGCCTGGGACAGCCTAATCAGCCCCAGCATTTT.

This clone was counted only a few times. The chain couples TRBV27 to TRBJ2-1; tentatively, D is TRBD2 (5 bases). With 2 bases removed from V and 8 bases from J, the gap between germline ends came to 10 bases. Per the germline V gene, CDR1 is MNHEY and CDR2 is SMNVEV (reference sequence). This CDR3 is 13 amino acids long. CDR3 amino acids: CASSLERGHEQFF. CDR3 nucleotides: TGTGCCAGCAGTTTAGAACGGGGTCATGAGCAGTTCTTC.

The chain joins TRBV5-1 to TRBJ2-3; the match to TRBD2 covers 9 bases. Germline V lookup: CDR1 SGHRS, CDR2 YFSETQ. The CDR3 consists of 14 residues. V shed 0 bases, J shed 8 bases, and the junction held 4 bases outside the gene matches. CDR3 nucleotides: TGCGCCAGCAGCTTGGGGACTAGCGATGGTACGCAGTATTTT. This sequence encodes CASSLGTSDGTQYF.

The chain employs TRBV27 and TRBJ2-2; TRBD1 might be the D (5 bases). Germline assignment: CDR1 MNHEY and CDR2 SMNVEV (reference sequence). The CDR3 is 15 amino acids. V was shortened by 7 bases and J by 4 bases, with 16 bases between the two germline ends. CDR3 residues: CASTLGQGATGELFF. CDR3 bases: TGTGCCAGCACTCTGGGCCAGGGTGCCACCGGGGAGCTGTTTTTT.

The rearrangement joins TRBV5-1 to TRBJ2-1, with D tentatively TRBD2 (6 bases). The germline gives CDR1 SGHRS, CDR2 YFSETQ. V shed 2 bases and J shed 1 base, with 7 bases lying between them. The CDR3 has 14 amino acids. CDR3 bases: TGCGCCAGCAGCTTTGGGACTTCCTACAATGAGCAGTTCTTC. Translating it yields CASSFGTSYNEQFF. The complete variable domain, with remaining parts taken from reference TRBV5-1 and TRBJ2-1, reads KAGVTQTPRYLIKTRGQQVTLSCSPISGHRSVSWYQQTPGQGLQFLFEYFSETQRNKGNFPGRFSGRQFSNSRSEMNVSTLELGDSALYLCASSFGTSYNEQFFGPGTRLTVL.

On this clone itself: This sample also contains other DNA sequences that code for the same CDR3. DNA for the CDR3: TGTGCCAGCAGCGTAGGCGGCGGGTACAATGAGCAGTTCTTC. Translating it yields CASSVGGGYNEQFF. The chain is built from TRBV9 and TRBJ2-1; possibly TRBD2 for D (5 bases). Germline assignment: CDR1 SGDLS and CDR2 YYNGEE. This CDR3 comprises 14 residues. Trimming stripped 0 bases from V and 4 bases from J, with 8 bases between.

This rearrangement joins TRBV7-9 to TRBJ2-4, with TRBD2 as a possible D gene (5 bases). CDR1 SEHNR and CDR2 FQNEAQ come from the germline V gene (reference sequence). Trimming pared 6 bases from V and 8 bases from J, leaving 23 bases between. The CDR3 runs to 16 residues. CDR3 in DNA: TGTGCCAGCAGGCGTTTGGTTGGGAGCCCTAGGGACATTCAGTACTTC. It is translated as CASRRLVGSPRDIQYF.

The chain carries TRBV29-1 and TRBJ1-2; TRBD1 matches 8 bases. Germline lookup yields CDR1 SQVTM and CDR2 ANQGSEA. With V trimmed by 5 bases and J by 2 bases, 4 bases remained unmatched. The CDR3 has 13 residues. The CDR3 nucleotides are TGCAGCGTTCTGGACAGGGCGAACTATGGCTACACCTTC. It is translated as CSVLDRANYGYTF.

The J gene is TRBJ1-2, the V gene TRBV27, with unresolved D. Deletions cut 7 bases from V and 3 bases from J, with 9 bases between. Germline V gene sequence: CDR1 MNHEY, CDR2 SMNVEV (reference sequence). This CDR3 region has 12 residues. The CDR3 is CASMDFDYGYTF. The DNA of the CDR3 is TGTGCCAGCATGGACTTCGACTATGGCTACACCTTC.

The J gene is TRBJ2-7, the V gene TRBV7-9, with 9 bases identical to TRBD1. Germline values: CDR1 SEHNR, CDR2 FQNEAQ (reference sequence). V gave up 2 bases and J gave up 3 bases; unmatched junction bases: 14. CDR3 length: 18 residues. Written as DNA, the CDR3 is TGTGCCAGCAGCTTATCCGGGACAGGGCGGTCGGGAAGCTACGAGCAGTACTTC. This encodes CASSLSGTGRSGSYEQYF.

The J gene is TRBJ2-7, the V gene TRBV7-9; D ambiguous. Germline V lookup: CDR1 SEHNR, CDR2 FQNEAQ (reference sequence). The CDR3 is made up of 11 amino acids. V was trimmed by 5 bases and J by 4 bases, leaving 6 bases between them. The CDR3 protein is CASSPDYEQYF. CDR3 DNA: TGTGCCAGCAGCCCGGATTACGAGCAGTACTTC. The whole variable domain, filled in from reference TRBV7-9 and TRBJ2-7, reads DTGVSQNPRHKITKRGQNVTFRCDPISEHNRLYWYRQTLGQGPEFLTYFQNEAQLEKSRLLSDRFSAERPKGSFSTLEIQRTEQGDSAMYLCASSPDYEQYFGPGTRLTVT.

The chain carries TRBV7-9 and TRBJ2-7; TRBD1 matches 11 bases. The V segment lost 8 bases and the J segment 2 bases; nucleotides outside the gene matches: 8. The CDR3 length is 15 residues. Germline CDR1 SEHNR, CDR2 FQNEAQ (reference sequence). The CDR3 is CASDSLDRGPYEQYF. CDR3 DNA sequence: TGTGCCAGCGATAGTCTGGACAGGGGGCCCTACGAGCAGTACTTC.

This chain links TRBV29-1 with TRBJ1-5, with D perhaps TRBD1 (5 bases). Germline CDR1 and CDR2: SQVTM and ANQGSEA. CDR3 length equals 14 residues. V lost 4 bases and J 11 bases, leaving 21 bases between the germline ends. CDR3 DNA sequence: TGCAGCGTTGGACAAAGGGGCACGGGAGGGGCCCAGCATTTT. It specifies CSVGQRGTGGAQHF.

This clone was recorded a few times. The genes are TRBV18 and TRBJ2-5; TRBD2 might be the D (5 bases). The germline CDR1 and CDR2 sequences are KGHSH and LQKENI. This CDR3 comprises 13 residues. V lost 2 bases to trimming and J lost 4 bases, with 8 bases between them. The CDR3 DNA follows: TGTGCCAGCTCACCAATTGGAGGAGAGACCCAGTACTTC. Encoded protein: CASSPIGGETQYF.

This clone has more than one count but fewer than ten. V usage is TRBV30 and J usage is TRBJ1-1; perhaps TRBD1 as D (6 bases). The germline CDR1 and CDR2 sequences are GTSNPN and SVGIG (reference sequence). Deletions cut 8 bases from V and 12 bases from J, with 10 bases between. The CDR3 sequence is 8 residues long. CDR3 amino acids: CAAGGPFF. CDR3 DNA sequence: TGTGCCGCGGGGGGGCCTTTCTTT.

The chain links TRBV11-3 to TRBJ2-7, with TRBD1 matching over 7 bases. CDR3 length: 14 residues. V lost 5 bases and J lost 2; bases outside the gene matches: 6. Germline V gene sequence: CDR1 SGHNT, CDR2 YENEEA. CDR3 in DNA: TGTGCCAGCAGCCCACGGGACAGAGCCTACGAGCAGTACTTC. This encodes CASSPRDRAYEQYF.

This clone has a handful of counts. The chain is built from TRBV4-2 and TRBJ1-6; D unresolved. The germline V gene encodes CDR1 LGHNA and CDR2 YNFKEQ. CDR3 length: 15 amino acids. V shed 5 bases and J shed 9 bases, with 17 bases lying between them. The CDR3 DNA sequence: TGTGCCAGCAGCTGGAGTCAGACAAGCGGTTCACCCCTCCACTTT. This translates into CASSWSQTSGSPLHF.

A remark on this clone: One junction end disagrees with the germline gene, perhaps due to a read error. The chain joins TRBV9 to TRBJ2-1; a possible D gene is TRBD2 (6 bases). This CDR3 region has 14 residues. Germline CDR1 is SGDLS and CDR2 is YYNGEE. The DNA of the CDR3 is TGTGCCAGCGCCCAGTGGGACTCCCACAATGAGCAGTTCTTC. Amino acid sequence: CASAQWDSHNEQFF.

This sequence joins TRBV13 and TRBJ2-7, with 13 bases fitting TRBD2. V trimming: 5 bases; J trimming: 6 bases; junction bases outside the gene matches: 10. CDR1 PRHDT and CDR2 FYEKMQ come from the germline V gene (reference sequence). The length of the CDR3 is 16 residues. CDR3 region: CASSANPGLAGSEQYF. CDR3 DNA sequence: TGTGCCAGCAGCGCTAACCCGGGACTAGCGGGGAGCGAGCAGTACTTC.

This rearrangement joins TRBV30 to TRBJ1-2; D perhaps matches TRBD1 (5 bases). Trimming removed 1 base from V and 6 bases from J, with 21 bases in between. The CDR3 extends over 16 amino acids. The germline V gene has CDR1 GTSNPN and CDR2 SVGIG (reference sequence). CDR3 amino acids: CAWSGFAGDLQNGYTF. Written as DNA, the CDR3 is TGTGCCTGGAGTGGTTTTGCCGGGGACCTTCAGAATGGCTACACCTTC. Filled out from reference TRBV30 and TRBJ1-2, the complete variable domain reads SQTIHQWPATLVQPVGSPLSLECTVEGTSNPNLYWYRQAAGRGLQLLFYSVGIGQISSEVPQNLSASRPQDRQFILSSKKLLLSDSGFYLCAWSGFAGDLQNGYTFGSGTRLTVV.